Shown below are 9 T cell receptor beta chains from a single sample sequenced in a study of technical replicates of blood from a few donors. Measured with immunoSEQ multiplex PCR; TCRdb has only the in-frame clones, and not every one. Here the sample spans fewer than 80,000 clones, roughly 90% being singletons. Sequencing used PBMCs. These receptors originate from a human donor in good health. Some clones in this sample may be carry-over from other donors' samples.

V and J are TRBV6-6 and TRBJ2-7; 12 bases line up with TRBD2. Germline CDR1 is MNHNY and CDR2 is SVGAGI (reference sequence). V shed 5 bases, J shed 7 bases, and the junction held 6 bases outside the gene matches. There are 14 residues in the CDR3. CDR3 nucleotides: TGTGCCAGCAGTCGACTAGCGGGGGCCCCGGAGCAGTACTTC. Protein product: CASSRLAGAPEQYF.

The V and J genes are TRBV27 and TRBJ2-7; maybe TRBD2 (5 bases). The CDR3 is 14 residues long. Looked up from germline, CDR1 is MNHEY and CDR2 is SMNVEV (reference sequence). The ends were cut back, 9 bases at V and 0 bases at J, with 15 bases in the middle. The CDR3 loop is CASRGFTSSYEQYF. In DNA, the CDR3 is TGTGCCAGTCGAGGCTTCACTAGCTCCTACGAGCAGTACTTC.

The rearrangement links TRBV18 to TRBJ1-2; TRBD1 might be the D (6 bases). Germline V gives CDR1 KGHSH, CDR2 LQKENI. The CDR3 runs to 14 residues. Trimming removed 5 bases from V and 8 bases from J, with 18 bases in between. The CDR3 DNA reads TGTGCCAGCTCATCCCTGGGGCAGGGGAACGGCTACACCTTC. It translates to CASSSLGQGNGYTF.

The chain recombines TRBV4-1 with TRBJ1-2; possibly TRBD1 for D (5 bases). Per germline, CDR1 MGHRA and CDR2 YSYEKL. The CDR3 length is 11 residues. V was clipped by 6 bases and J by 8 bases, with 10 bases between them. DNA for the CDR3: TGCGCCAGCAGTGGGGCTGGAGGCTACACCTTC. Translating gives CASSGAGGYTF.

The rearrangement joins TRBV6-5 to TRBJ2-7; D remains ambiguous. In germline, CDR1 is MNHEY, CDR2 SVGAGI. V lost 5 bases and J 13 bases, leaving 21 bases between the germline ends. The length of the CDR3 is 13 residues. The CDR3 loop is CASSTDSTILPYF. Here the CDR3 DNA reads TGTGCCAGCAGTACCGACTCCACAATACTGCCCTACTTC.

V usage is TRBV6-4 and J usage is TRBJ2-1; D may be TRBD2 (6 bases). The CDR3 runs to 14 residues. Germline values: CDR1 MRHNA, CDR2 SNTAGT. Trimming shortened V by 0 bases and J by 9 bases, and 12 bases separated the two germline ends. The CDR3 nucleotides read TGTGCCAGCAGTGACTCCGGGGGAGAGGGTGAGCAGTTCTTC. Its protein product is CASSDSGGEGEQFF.

The V gene is TRBV11-3, the J gene TRBJ2-7, with D possibly matching TRBD2 (5 bases). The CDR3 covers 15 residues. Trimming removed 2 bases from V and 4 bases from J, with 15 bases in between. Germline values: CDR1 SGHNT, CDR2 YENEEA. CDR3 bases: TGTGCCAGCAGCTTATCGGGGAATCCCGTATACGAGCAGTACTTC. Protein: CASSLSGNPVYEQYF.

CDR3 in amino acids: CASSGGSGGGEKLFF. DNA of the CDR3: TGTGCCAGCAGTGGGGGGTCAGGGGGTGGTGAAAAACTGTTTTTT. This chain uses TRBV6-1 with TRBJ1-4, with 7 bases that match TRBD1. CDR3 length: 15 amino acids. V gave up 4 bases and J gave up 7 bases; unmatched junction bases: 9. Germline V gene data show CDR1 as MNHNS and CDR2 as SASEGT.

The chain joins TRBV29-1 to TRBJ2-5, with 8 bases lining up with TRBD2. This CDR3 has 13 residues. Losses at the gene ends were 6 bases for V and 5 bases for J; bases not matched to a gene: 8. The germline V gene has CDR1 SQVTM and CDR2 ANQGSEA. This CDR3 is CSVVTSGRETQYF. The CDR3 DNA reads TGCAGCGTGGTCACTAGCGGCCGGGAGACCCAGTACTTC.